The 8 T cell receptor beta chains below were found in one sample sequenced in a study of PD-L1 blockade in urothelial cancer. Using immunoSEQ multiplex PCR, the repertoire was profiled, and TCRdb retains in-frame clones only, with some absent. The sample includes more than 40,000 clones, around nine tenths of them seen just once. This material consisted of PBMCs, taken around atezolizumab (anti-PD-L1) treatment. All receptors come from a woman aged 60-75 years with urothelial cancer.

This clone was observed a handful of times. V usage is TRBV6-6 and J usage is TRBJ1-5; TRBD1 agrees at 8 bases. This CDR3 is 15 amino acids long. The V gene end was trimmed by 7 bases and the J gene end by 1 base; junction bases not matched to a gene: 6. Per the germline V gene, CDR1 is MNHNY and CDR2 is SVGAGI (reference sequence). The CDR3 loop reads CASTIQGGSNQPQHF. The CDR3 nucleotides read TGTGCCAGCACCATACAGGGGGGCAGCAATCAGCCCCAGCATTTT.

The rearrangement joins TRBV7-6 to TRBJ2-5, with D possibly matching TRBD1 (6 bases). Trimming pared 0 bases from V and 5 bases from J, leaving 13 bases between. The CDR3 has 15 residues. CDR1 and CDR2 (germline): SGHVS, FNYEAQ. The CDR3 loop reads CASSLAWAGDETQYF. The CDR3 nucleotides are TGTGCCAGCAGCTTAGCGTGGGCAGGGGATGAGACCCAGTACTTC.

In its sample, this clone was seen once. The chain links TRBV7-5 to TRBJ2-2; the table calls TRBD2, which could not be checked here. TRBV7-5 constitutes a pseudogene. The CDR3 contains 17 residues. The CDR3 sequence: CARSLVLVAGAVGELFF. The CDR3 bases are TGTGCCAGAAGCTTAGTTTTGGTAGCGGGAGCGGTCGGGGAGCTGTTTTTT.

The chain recombines TRBV27 with TRBJ2-5; 11 bases align to TRBD1. CDR1 is MNHEY and CDR2 is SMNVEV in the germline V gene (reference sequence). The CDR3 consists of 15 residues. Trimming cost V 3 bases and J 5 bases; bases outside gene matches: 5. The CDR3 spells CASSFTGTGGETQYF. Here the CDR3 DNA reads TGTGCCAGCAGTTTCACCGGGACAGGGGGGGAGACCCAGTACTTC.

The V call is TRBV9, the J call TRBJ2-7; TRBD2 aligns across 7 bases. The V gene end was trimmed by 0 bases and the J gene end by 0 bases; junction bases not matched to a gene: 3. Germline assignment: CDR1 SGDLS and CDR2 YYNGEE. The CDR3 consists of 15 residues. The CDR3 sequence: CASSVAPGGSYEQYF. For the CDR3, the DNA is TGTGCCAGCAGCGTAGCCCCGGGGGGCTCCTACGAGCAGTACTTC.

This clone appeared a few times. The chain links TRBV4-3 to TRBJ2-7; 8 bases match TRBD2. V gave up 1 base and J gave up 4 bases; unmatched junction bases: 3. The germline gives CDR1 LGHNA, CDR2 YSLEER. The CDR3 is 14 amino acids. The CDR3 sequence is CASSQGLALYEQYF. The CDR3 coding sequence is TGCGCCAGCAGCCAAGGACTAGCGCTGTACGAGCAGTACTTC.

This chain links TRBV9 with TRBJ1-2, with 7 nucleotides matching TRBD1. V lost 0 bases to trimming and J lost 7 bases; unmatched junction nucleotides: 9. The CDR3 contains 15 residues. Germline CDR1 SGDLS, CDR2 YYNGEE. The CDR3 DNA is TGTGCCAGCAGCGTAGCTAGAACAGGGGAGGCTGGCTACACCTTC. Translating it yields CASSVARTGEAGYTF.

The chain carries TRBV11-1 and TRBJ1-2; D is unresolved. Germline values: CDR1 SGHAT, CDR2 FQDESV (reference sequence). The CDR3 consists of 14 residues. V was shortened by 3 bases and J by 1 base, with 9 bases between the two germline ends. CDR3 residues: CASSFLRFNYGYTF. CDR3 bases: TGTGCCAGCAGCTTCCTCAGATTTAACTATGGCTACACCTTC. Drawing the rest from reference TRBV11-1 and TRBJ1-2, the complete variable domain is EAEVAQSPRYKITEKSQAVAFWCDPISGHATLYWYRQILGQGPELLVQFQDESVVDDSQLPKDRFSAERLKGVDSTLKIQPAELGDSAMYLCASSFLRFNYGYTFGSGTRLTVV.